These T cell receptor beta chains were read from a single sample in a study of T cells in Graves' hyperthyroidism and ophthalmopathy. From the multiplex PCR reads, TCRdb called clonotypes with MiXCR, one entry per CDR3 protein. The sample consists of about 840,000 distinct CDR3 sequences, 38% of them appearing once. The sample comprised blood. The receptor source for this set is a man aged 18 to 29 with Graves' hyperthyroidism. Both conserved end residues are part of each CDR3. D genes are given only for firm matches. Size tells how often a clone was seen (once, few, many) or the class of an expanded clone, and some rows leave it out.

j_call	clone_size	d_call	v_call	cdr3_nt	cdr3_aa
TRBJ1-5	many	-	TRBV7-2	TGTGCCAGCAGCCCGGTACAGGGAAGGTTTGGTCAGCCCCAGCATTTT	CASSPVQGRFGQPQHF
TRBJ2-2	-	TRBD2	TRBV19	TGTGGCAGCGGGGGGGACGCGAACACCGGGGAGCTGTTTTTT	CGSGGDANTGELFF
TRBJ1-1	few	-	TRBV19	TGTGCCAGTAGTATCAACCAGTTCCTTATGAACACTGAAGCTTTCTTT	CASSINQFLMNTEAFF
TRBJ1-1	many	-	TRBV2	TGTGCCAGCAGCTCTCCTGGACGGGTTAAGAACACTGAAGCTTTCTTT	CASSSPGRVKNTEAFF
TRBJ2-2	-	-	TRBV19	TGTGCCAGTAGAGGAGGGGCCTTCACCGGGGAGCTGTTTTTT	CASRGGAFTGELFF
TRBJ2-2	few	-	TRBV19	TGTGCCAGTAGTATCGCGAGGACCGGGGAGCTGTTTTTT	CASSIARTGELFF
TRBJ2-2	-	-	TRBV9	TGCGCCAGCAGCCAGGGGGGCGGGTACACCGGGGAGCTGTTTTTT	CASSQGGGYTGELFF
TRBJ1-1	-	-	TRBV29-1	TGCAGCGTTGAGGCAGGGTCGAACACTGAAGCTTTCTTT	CSVEAGSNTEAFF
TRBJ2-5	many	-	TRBV7-2	TGTGCCAGCAGCTTCCGGGGTCGGGAGACCCAGTACTTC	CASSFRGRETQYF
TRBJ1-5	many	-	TRBV2	TGTGCCAGCCAAGGGGTTAATCAGCCCCAGCATTTT	CASQGVNQPQHF
TRBJ1-1	many	TRBD1	TRBV10-3	TGTGCCATCAGTCTCGACAGGGAGGACACTGAAGCTTTCTTT	CAISLDREDTEAFF